Listed below are T cell receptor beta chains from one sample, sequenced in a study of identical twins. From the 5' RACE reads, TCRdb called clonotypes with MiXCR, one entry per CDR3 protein. Of 240,000 or so distinct CDR3 sequences in the sample, roughly 7% were seen once. These data also formed part of another study, on yellow fever vaccine responses in identical twins.

Sequences were obtained from memory (CD45RO+) T cells sorted from blood. These receptors all stem from a woman between 18 and 29 years old in good health. Each CDR3 is given with its conserved first and last residue. The order of the fields is clone size, J gene, V gene, D gene, CDR3 DNA, CDR3 protein. D genes are given only for firm matches. Clone size is shown for a subset of rows, as once, few, many or a class of expanded clone.

-,TRBJ2-5,TRBV10-3,-,TGTGCCATCAGTGGTAGGGATCAAGAGACCCAGTACTTC,CAISGRDQETQYF
many,TRBJ1-2,TRBV5-1,TRBD1,TGCGCCAGCAGCTTGGACCCAACAGGGGGCAGCTATGGCTACACCTTC,CASSLDPTGGSYGYTF
few,TRBJ1-5,TRBV10-3,TRBD1,TGTGCCATCAGTGAGTCCGGGGGACAGGGTGGCAATCAGCCCCAGCATTTT,CAISESGGQGGNQPQHF
few,TRBJ1-1,TRBV20-1,TRBD1,TGCAGTGCTGAGACAGGGGGCCCACCTGAAGCTTTCTTT,CSAETGGPPEAFF
-,TRBJ1-1,TRBV6-1,-,TGTGCCAGCAGTGTATACCGCTACACTGAAGCTTTCTTT,CASSVYRYTEAFF
few,TRBJ2-5,TRBV18,-,TGTGCCAGCTCCCAAATCGGGGCTGGTGAGACCCAGTACTTC,CASSQIGAGETQYF
few,TRBJ2-1,TRBV25-1,-,TGTGCCAGCAGTGAGGGTGGGCAGGGGCAGTTCTTC,CASSEGGQGQFF
few,TRBJ2-2,TRBV27,-,TGTGCCAGCAGTTCCATTCTCGTATCCCCCGGGGAGCTGTTTTTT,CASSSILVSPGELFF
-,TRBJ2-2,TRBV4-1,TRBD2,TGCGCCAGCAGCCAAGATCGGGGGGTGACCGGGGAGCTGTTTTTT,CASSQDRGVTGELFF
few,TRBJ2-1,TRBV27,-,TGTGCCAGCCGGTCGCAGGGGCTTTACAATGAGCAGTTCTTC,CASRSQGLYNEQFF
few,TRBJ1-5,TRBV19,-,TGTGCCAGTAGTGACACAGGGTATCAGCCCCAGCATTTT,CASSDTGYQPQHF
-,TRBJ2-7,TRBV28,-,TGTGCCAGCAGCAATAGCGGCAGATCCTACGAGCAGTACTTC,CASSNSGRSYEQYF
many,TRBJ1-1,TRBV28,TRBD1,TGTGCCAGCAGTTTATTATCTTTTTTAAGGGGGCGCGGGACTGAAGCTTTCTTT,CASSLLSFLRGRGTEAFF
-,TRBJ2-5,TRBV12-3/TRBV12-4,-,TGTGCCAGCAGTTTATGGGGCTCATCGCAAGAGACCCAGTACTTC,CASSLWGSSQETQYF
few,TRBJ2-3,TRBV6-2/TRBV6-3,-,TGTGCCAGCAGCCTCCCGATGAAGGGGTCAGATACGCAGTATTTT,CASSLPMKGSDTQYF
few,TRBJ2-1,TRBV6-1,-,TGTGCCAGCACCACAGGGGGGAGTAGCGGGAGAAATGAGCAGTTCTTC,CASTTGGSSGRNEQFF
many,TRBJ2-1,TRBV5-1,-,TGCGCCAGCAGCTTGGAAGCCGCGGGGAGCTCCTACAATGAGCAGTTCTTC,CASSLEAAGSSYNEQFF
many,TRBJ1-1,TRBV12-3/TRBV12-4,-,TGTGCCAGCAGCCAAGGGAGCACTGAAGCTTTCTTT,CASSQGSTEAFF
many,TRBJ1-2,TRBV11-2,TRBD1,TGTGCCAGCAGCTCGGGACAGGTCCTCTCCTATGGCTACACCTTC,CASSSGQVLSYGYTF
-,TRBJ2-3,TRBV5-1,TRBD2,TGCGCCAGCAGCTTGGCACTAGCGGTCACAGATACGCAGTATTTT,CASSLALAVTDTQYF
-,TRBJ2-5,TRBV5-1,-,TGCGCCAGCAGCTTGGGGGCTGGTCAGGCAGTGGAGACCCAGTACTTC,CASSLGAGQAVETQYF
few,TRBJ2-7,TRBV15,-,TGTGCCACCAGCAGAGACTGGTACTACGAGCAGTACTTC,CATSRDWYYEQYF
-,TRBJ2-5,TRBV28,-,TGTGCCAGCAGCTCACCAGGGTTAAGAGAGACCCAGTACTTC,CASSSPGLRETQYF
many,TRBJ2-3,TRBV20-1,-,TGCAGTGGGAAGGCAGGGGCCCGAGATACGCAGTATTTT,CSGKAGARDTQYF
few,TRBJ2-2,TRBV6-1,-,TGTGCCAGCAGTCCCTATGACATAACCGGGGAGCTGTTTTTT,CASSPYDITGELFF
-,TRBJ2-7,TRBV10-3,-,TGTGCCATCAGCGGGACAACATCCTACGAGCAGTACTTC,CAISGTTSYEQYF
many,TRBJ2-3,TRBV4-1,-,TGCGCCAGCAGCCAAGACGTTGACGGGAGCACAGATACGCAGTATTTT,CASSQDVDGSTDTQYF
many,TRBJ2-2,TRBV5-1,TRBD1,TGCGCCAGCACCAATAGGACAGGGTCCGGGGAGCTGTTTTTT,CASTNRTGSGELFF
many,TRBJ2-6,TRBV12-3/TRBV12-4,-,TGTGCCAGCAGTGTGAGCTCTGGGGCCAACGTCCTGACTTTC,CASSVSSGANVLTF
many,TRBJ2-1,TRBV7-8,TRBD2,TGTGCCAGCAGCTTAGTTACTAGCGGGAGGAGGAATGAGCAGTTCTTC,CASSLVTSGRRNEQFF
few,TRBJ2-1,TRBV7-7,TRBD1,TGTGCCAGCAGCTCCGGGACAGGGTTATTGAGCGAGCAGTTCTTC,CASSSGTGLLSEQFF
-,TRBJ2-3,TRBV11-2,TRBD2,TGTGCCAGCAGCTTAGGCGAACTAGCGGTAGTAAATACGCAGTATTTT,CASSLGELAVVNTQYF
-,TRBJ1-2,TRBV3-1,-,TGTGCCAGCAGCCCTGATGGGAAGGGCTCTTATGGCTACACCTTC,CASSPDGKGSYGYTF
few,TRBJ2-7,TRBV9,TRBD2,TGTGCCAGCAGCGTAGGAGTAGCGGGAGTTCCCTACGAGCAGTACTTC,CASSVGVAGVPYEQYF
many,TRBJ2-3,TRBV3-1,TRBD2,TGTGCCAGCAGCCAAGGTAAAGCGGGGGGGCTCATTGGAGATACGCAGTATTTT,CASSQGKAGGLIGDTQYF
many,TRBJ2-2,TRBV10-3,TRBD1,TGTGCCATCAGTGATGCCGGACAGGGTCTCGGGGAGCTGTTTTTT,CAISDAGQGLGELFF
few,TRBJ1-5,TRBV7-8,TRBD1,TGTGCCAGCAGCCCCTGGACAGGGGTGAGGAGGGATAGCAATCAGCCCCAGCATTTT,CASSPWTGVRRDSNQPQHF
-,TRBJ1-6,TRBV20-1,TRBD1,TGCAGTGCTAAGTGGGAAGGGGGCTCACCCCTCCACTTT,CSAKWEGGSPLHF
few,TRBJ1-3,TRBV12-3/TRBV12-4,-,TGTGCCAGCAGTTTGTTGTCACGGGCCAACTCTGGAAACACCATATATTTT,CASSLLSRANSGNTIYF
few,TRBJ2-3,TRBV5-6,TRBD2,TGTGCCAGCAGCTTCCCGGGGGGGGCAGATACGCAGTATTTT,CASSFPGGADTQYF
-,TRBJ1-2,TRBV4-1,TRBD1,TGCGCCAGCAGCCAACCGGGACAGGGTTTCTACACCTTC,CASSQPGQGFYTF
-,TRBJ2-7,TRBV7-3,TRBD1,TGTGCCAGCAGCTCGGGACAGGCATCCTACGAGCAGTACTTC,CASSSGQASYEQYF
-,TRBJ2-7,TRBV20-1,-,TGCAGTGCTAGAGATGGGGCTACGGGAGAGCAGTACTTC,CSARDGATGEQYF
many,TRBJ2-3,TRBV7-6,-,TGTGCCAGCAGCTTACCCCCAAATGGAAAATCTAGCACAGATACGCAGTATTTT,CASSLPPNGKSSTDTQYF
many,TRBJ2-4,TRBV5-1,-,TGCGCCAGCAGCTCCTCTGGGGAAGGCATTCAGTACTTC,CASSSSGEGIQYF